This T cell receptor beta chain was sequenced during a study of liver allograft versus peripheral blood T cells. Background on the study: What was compared were the T cell receptor repertoires in transplanted livers and those in the peripheral blood of recipients.

CDR1 and CDR2 (germline): DFQATT, SNEGSKA (reference sequence). Trimming took off 2 bases at V and 3 bases at J, with 10 bases between the two ends. The CDR3 extends over 13 amino acids. TCRdb called the reads again in MiXCR, with one record for every CDR3 protein. The table has around 6,100 distinct CDR3 sequences, 17% seen once; the top ten hold 2.5% to 3%. The genes are TRBV20-1 and TRBJ1-2; D might be TRBD1 (6 bases). This TCR was recovered from a human patient who had a liver transplant. The graft donor may have given rise to some T cells. The chain's CDR3 is CSARKGGDYGYTF. CDR3 DNA sequence: TGCAGTGCTAGAAAGGGGGGCGACTATGGCTACACCTTC.